This T cell receptor (beta chain) was obtained from a study of T cells in Graves' hyperthyroidism and ophthalmopathy. Study results and caveats: From stable hyperthyroidism, ophthalmopathy was separated by a 13 V-J model. Appearing also in blood were most of the thyroid clonotypes expanded above 0.001.

TCR beta CDR3 regions were amplified from RNA. During a first-round RT-PCR of the TCR CDR3, the HTBI primer set was used. TCRdb used MiXCR to reprocess the multiplex PCR reads, holding one entry per CDR3 protein. This sample has roughly 400,000 distinct CDR3 sequences; 25% occur once, and the top ten carry more than 60%. Concerning this clonotype: What it binds is not known.

CDR3 length: 14 residues. Trimming cost V 2 bases and J 7 bases, with 9 bases left between them. Germline loops: CDR1 KGHSH, CDR2 LQKENI. Exclusion followed for patients with uncontrolled infection, other autoimmune disease, pregnancy or lactation. The sequencing input was blood. This sequence joins TRBV18 and TRBJ1-6; a possible D gene is TRBD1 (5 bases). This sequence was found in a man aged 50-60 years with Graves' hyperthyroidism. The CDR3 DNA reads as TGTGCCAGCTCACCAGGGGGACTAAATTCACCCCTCCACTTT. Translation gives CASSPGGLNSPLHF.